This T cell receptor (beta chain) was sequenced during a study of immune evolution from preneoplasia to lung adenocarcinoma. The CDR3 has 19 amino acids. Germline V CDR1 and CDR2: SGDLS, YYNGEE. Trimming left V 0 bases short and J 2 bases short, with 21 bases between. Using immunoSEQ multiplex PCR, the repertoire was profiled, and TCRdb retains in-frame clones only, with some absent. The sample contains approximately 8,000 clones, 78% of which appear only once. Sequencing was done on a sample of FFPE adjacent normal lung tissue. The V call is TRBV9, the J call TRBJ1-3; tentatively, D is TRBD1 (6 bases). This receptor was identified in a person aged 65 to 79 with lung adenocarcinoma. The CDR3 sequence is CASSVDGGGRGRPGNTIYF. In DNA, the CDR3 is TGTGCCAGCAGCGTAGACGGCGGGGGGCGAGGAAGACCTGGAAACACCATATATTTT.